Sequencing of this T cell receptor (beta chain) was carried out in a study of OX40 agonist ivuxolimab in advanced cancers. At the level of the study: The patients' treatment was ivuxolimab, an agonistic anti-OX40 (CD134) antibody. Three dose-escalation patients had partial responses: one with hepatocellular carcinoma and two with cutaneous melanoma. Study-level results: Among some nonresponders, normalized T-cell clonal expansion was also low. Researchers report that CD8+ T cells had, on average, more expanded clones than CD4+.

Details on this clone: The antigen is undetermined.

Clones were sequenced by immunoSEQ multiplex PCR, and TCRdb holds only the in-frame ones, with some missing. The repertoire consists of roughly 66,000 clones, with about 81% occurring once and the leading ten covering about 0.42%. This CDR3 is 12 amino acids long. Trimming pared 5 bases from V and 7 bases from J, leaving 9 bases between. Germline V gives CDR1 SGHNT, CDR2 YENEEA. The TCR was taken from an adult with an advanced solid tumor such as melanoma, head and neck, liver or kidney cancer. The chain combines TRBV11-3 with TRBJ2-1; D ambiguous. Source: CD4+ or CD8+ T cells sorted from blood, taken in a trial of the OX40 agonist ivuxolimab. CDR3 bases: TGTGCCAGCAGCCGAATAGAGAATGAGCAGTTCTTC. It is translated as CASSRIENEQFF.